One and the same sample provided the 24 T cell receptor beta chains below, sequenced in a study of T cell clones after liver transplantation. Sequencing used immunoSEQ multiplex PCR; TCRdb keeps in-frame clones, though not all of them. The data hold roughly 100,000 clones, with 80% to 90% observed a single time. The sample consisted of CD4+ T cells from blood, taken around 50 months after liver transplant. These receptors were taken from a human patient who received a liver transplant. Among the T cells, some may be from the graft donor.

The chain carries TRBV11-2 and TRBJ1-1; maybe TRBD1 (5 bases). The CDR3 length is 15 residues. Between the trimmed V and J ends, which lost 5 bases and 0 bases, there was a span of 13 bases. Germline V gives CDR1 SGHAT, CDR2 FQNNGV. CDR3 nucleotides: TGTGCCAGCAGCGCATCCGGGACCCTGAACACTGAAGCTTTCTTT. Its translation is CASSASGTLNTEAFF.

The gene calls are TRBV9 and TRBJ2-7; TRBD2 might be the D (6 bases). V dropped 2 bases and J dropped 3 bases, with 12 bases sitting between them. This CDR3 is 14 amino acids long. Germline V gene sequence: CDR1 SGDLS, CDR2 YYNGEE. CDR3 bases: TGTGCCAGCAGCGTGGCATCCGGGGGCTACGAGCAGTACTTC. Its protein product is CASSVASGGYEQYF.

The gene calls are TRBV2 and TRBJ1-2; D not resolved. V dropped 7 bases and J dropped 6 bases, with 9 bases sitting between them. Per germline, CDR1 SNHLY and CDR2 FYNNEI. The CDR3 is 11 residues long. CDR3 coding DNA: TGTGCCAGCACTAGGATAGATGGCTACACCTTC. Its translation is CASTRIDGYTF.

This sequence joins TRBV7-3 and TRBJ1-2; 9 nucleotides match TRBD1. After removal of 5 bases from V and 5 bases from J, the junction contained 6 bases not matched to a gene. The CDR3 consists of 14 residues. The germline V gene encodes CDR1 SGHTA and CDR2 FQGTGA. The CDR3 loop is CASSGTGRFYGYTF. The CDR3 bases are TGTGCCAGCAGCGGGACAGGGCGGTTTTATGGCTACACCTTC.

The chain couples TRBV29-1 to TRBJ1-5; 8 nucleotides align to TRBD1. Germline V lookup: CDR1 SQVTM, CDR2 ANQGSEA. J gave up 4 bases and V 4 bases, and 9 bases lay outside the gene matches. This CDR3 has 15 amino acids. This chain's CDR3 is CSVGWSGQANQPQHF. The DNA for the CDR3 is TGCAGCGTTGGATGGTCGGGACAGGCGAATCAGCCCCAGCATTTT.

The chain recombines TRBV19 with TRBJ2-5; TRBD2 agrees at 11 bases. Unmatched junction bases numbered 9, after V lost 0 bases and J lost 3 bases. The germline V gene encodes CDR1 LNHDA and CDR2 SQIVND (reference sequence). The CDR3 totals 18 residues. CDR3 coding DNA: TGTGCCAGTAGTATAGATGGAGCCGCTAGCGGGGGGAAAGAGACCCAGTACTTC. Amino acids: CASSIDGAASGGKETQYF.

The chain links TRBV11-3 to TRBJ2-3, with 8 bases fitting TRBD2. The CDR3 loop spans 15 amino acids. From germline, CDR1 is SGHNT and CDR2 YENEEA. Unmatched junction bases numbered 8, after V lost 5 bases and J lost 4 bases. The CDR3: CASSPSGRIADTQYF. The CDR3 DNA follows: TGTGCCAGCAGCCCCAGCGGGAGAATTGCAGATACGCAGTATTTT.

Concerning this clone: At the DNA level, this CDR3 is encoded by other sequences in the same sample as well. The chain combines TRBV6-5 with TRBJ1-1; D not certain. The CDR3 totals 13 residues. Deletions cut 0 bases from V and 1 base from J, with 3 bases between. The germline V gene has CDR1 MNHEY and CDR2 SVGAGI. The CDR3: CASSYSRNTEAFF. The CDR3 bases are TGTGCCAGCAGTTACTCGAGGAACACTGAAGCTTTCTTT.

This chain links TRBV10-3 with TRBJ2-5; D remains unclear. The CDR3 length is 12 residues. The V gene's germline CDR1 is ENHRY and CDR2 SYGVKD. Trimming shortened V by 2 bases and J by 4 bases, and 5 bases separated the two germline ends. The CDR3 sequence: CAISEIGETQYF. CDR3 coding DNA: TGTGCCATCAGTGAGATAGGAGAGACCCAGTACTTC.

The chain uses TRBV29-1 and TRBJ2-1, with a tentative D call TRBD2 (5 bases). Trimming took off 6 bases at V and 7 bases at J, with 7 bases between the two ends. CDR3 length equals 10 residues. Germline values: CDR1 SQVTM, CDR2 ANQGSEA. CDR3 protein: CSVRVNEQFF. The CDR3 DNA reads TGCAGCGTGAGGGTGAATGAGCAGTTCTTC.

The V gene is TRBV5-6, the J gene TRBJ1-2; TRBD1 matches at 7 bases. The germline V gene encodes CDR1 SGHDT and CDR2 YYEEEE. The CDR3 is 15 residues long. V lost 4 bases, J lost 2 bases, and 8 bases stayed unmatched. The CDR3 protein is CASSLTGALNYGYTF. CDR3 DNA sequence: TGTGCCAGCAGCCTTACAGGGGCGCTGAACTATGGCTACACCTTC.

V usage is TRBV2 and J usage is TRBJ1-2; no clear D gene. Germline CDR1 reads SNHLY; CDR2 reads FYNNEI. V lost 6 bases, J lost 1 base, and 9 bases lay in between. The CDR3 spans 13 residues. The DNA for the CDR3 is TGTGCCAGCAGCGAACAGAATAACTATGGCTACACCTTC. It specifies CASSEQNNYGYTF.

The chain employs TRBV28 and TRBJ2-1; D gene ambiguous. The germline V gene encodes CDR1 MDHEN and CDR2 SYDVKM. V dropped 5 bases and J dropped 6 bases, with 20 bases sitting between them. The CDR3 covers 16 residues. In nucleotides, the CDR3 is TGTGCCAGCAGTCTACTAACGACCCGGACGGCCAATGAGCAGTTCTTC. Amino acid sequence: CASSLLTTRTANEQFF.

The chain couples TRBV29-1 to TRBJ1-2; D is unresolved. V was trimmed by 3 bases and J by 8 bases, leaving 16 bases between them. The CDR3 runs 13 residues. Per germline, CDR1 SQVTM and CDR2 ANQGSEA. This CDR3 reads CSVETWLGNGYTF. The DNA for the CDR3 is TGCAGCGTTGAGACTTGGTTGGGCAACGGCTACACCTTC.

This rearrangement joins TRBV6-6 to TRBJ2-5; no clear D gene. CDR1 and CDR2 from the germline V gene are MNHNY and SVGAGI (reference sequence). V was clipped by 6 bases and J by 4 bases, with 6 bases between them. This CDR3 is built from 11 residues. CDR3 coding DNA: TGTGCCAGCAGCCGCGGAGAGACCCAGTACTTC. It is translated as CASSRGETQYF.

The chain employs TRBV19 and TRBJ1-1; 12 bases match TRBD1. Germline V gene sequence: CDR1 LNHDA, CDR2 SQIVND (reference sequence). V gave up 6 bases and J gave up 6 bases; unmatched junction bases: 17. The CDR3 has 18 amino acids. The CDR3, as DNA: TGTGCCAGTAGCCCCATTTCCGGGACAGGGGGCAAGGTGGCTGAAGCTTTCTTT. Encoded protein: CASSPISGTGGKVAEAFF.

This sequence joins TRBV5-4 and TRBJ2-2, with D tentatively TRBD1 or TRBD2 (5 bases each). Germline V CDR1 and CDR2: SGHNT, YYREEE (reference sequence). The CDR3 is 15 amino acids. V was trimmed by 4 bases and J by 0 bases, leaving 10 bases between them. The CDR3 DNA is TGTGCCAGCAGCCAAGGGACGGCGAACACCGGGGAGCTGTTTTTT. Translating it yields CASSQGTANTGELFF.

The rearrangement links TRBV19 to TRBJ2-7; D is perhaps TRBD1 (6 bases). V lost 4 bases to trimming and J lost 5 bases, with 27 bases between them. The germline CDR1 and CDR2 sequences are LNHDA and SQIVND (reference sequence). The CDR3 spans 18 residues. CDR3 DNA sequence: TGTGCCAGTAGTAAAGGAAAGGGGCCGGGACAAGGAACCGACGAGCAGTACTTC. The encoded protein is CASSKGKGPGQGTDEQYF.

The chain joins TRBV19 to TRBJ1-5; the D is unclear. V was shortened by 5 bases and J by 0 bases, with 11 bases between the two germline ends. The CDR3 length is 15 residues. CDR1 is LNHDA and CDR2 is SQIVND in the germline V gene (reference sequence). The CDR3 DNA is TGTGCCAGTAGTGTTTTTACTTTTAGCAATCAGCCCCAGCATTTT. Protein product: CASSVFTFSNQPQHF.

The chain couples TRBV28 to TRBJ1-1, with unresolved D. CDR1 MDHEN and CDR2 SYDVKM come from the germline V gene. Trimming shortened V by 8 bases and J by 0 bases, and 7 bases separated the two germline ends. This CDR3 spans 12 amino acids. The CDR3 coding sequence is TGTGCCAGCTTTACAGTGAACACTGAAGCTTTCTTT. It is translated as CASFTVNTEAFF.

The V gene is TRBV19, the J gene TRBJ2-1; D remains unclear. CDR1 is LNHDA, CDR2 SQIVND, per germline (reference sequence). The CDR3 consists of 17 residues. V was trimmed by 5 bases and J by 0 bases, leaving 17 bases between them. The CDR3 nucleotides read TGTGCCAGTAGTCCCTCTTTAGGCCGCATCTCCTACAATGAGCAGTTCTTC. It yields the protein CASSPSLGRISYNEQFF.

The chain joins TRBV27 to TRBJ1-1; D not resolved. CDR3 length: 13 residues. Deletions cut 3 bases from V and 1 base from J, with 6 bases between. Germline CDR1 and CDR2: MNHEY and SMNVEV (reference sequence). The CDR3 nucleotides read TGTGCCAGCAGTTTTGGAGAGAACACTGAAGCTTTCTTT. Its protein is CASSFGENTEAFF.

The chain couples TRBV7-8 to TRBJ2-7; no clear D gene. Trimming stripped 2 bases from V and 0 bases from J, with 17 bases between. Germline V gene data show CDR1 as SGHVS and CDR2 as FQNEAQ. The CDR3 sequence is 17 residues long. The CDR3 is CASSLSTLPGGSYEQYF. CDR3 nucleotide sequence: TGTGCCAGCAGCTTATCGACCTTACCTGGTGGCTCCTACGAGCAGTACTTC.

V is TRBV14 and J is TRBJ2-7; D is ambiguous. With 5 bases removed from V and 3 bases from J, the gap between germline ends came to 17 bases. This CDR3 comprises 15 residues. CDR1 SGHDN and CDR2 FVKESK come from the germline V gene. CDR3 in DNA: TGTGCCAGCAGCTTCAGACCAGACCAGGTCTACGAGCAGTACTTC. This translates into CASSFRPDQVYEQYF.